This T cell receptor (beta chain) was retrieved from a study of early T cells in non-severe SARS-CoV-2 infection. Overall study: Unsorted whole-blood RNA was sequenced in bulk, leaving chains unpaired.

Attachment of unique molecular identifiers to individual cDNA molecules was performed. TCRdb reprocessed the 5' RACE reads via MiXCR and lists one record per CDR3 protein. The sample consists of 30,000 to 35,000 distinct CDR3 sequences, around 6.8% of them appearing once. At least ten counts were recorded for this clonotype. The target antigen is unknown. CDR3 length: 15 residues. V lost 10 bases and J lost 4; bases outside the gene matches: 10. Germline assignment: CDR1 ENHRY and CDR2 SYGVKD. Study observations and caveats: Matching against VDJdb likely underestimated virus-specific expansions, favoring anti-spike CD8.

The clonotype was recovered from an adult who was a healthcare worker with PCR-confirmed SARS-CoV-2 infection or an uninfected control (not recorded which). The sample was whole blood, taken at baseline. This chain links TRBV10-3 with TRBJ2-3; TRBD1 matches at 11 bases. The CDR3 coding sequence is TGTGCCACTAGAGAGGGACAGGGGGTCGCAGATACGCAGTATTTT. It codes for CATREGQGVADTQYF.